This TCR beta chain was documented in a study of cytomegalovirus exposure and HLA in healthy donors. Overall study: Prior work identified around 100 million unique TCR beta sequences in 150 million to 200 million T cells. Researchers found that approximately 77% of almost 400 genotyped donors fell within the Caucasian-associated ancestry cluster.

General study points: Most subjects had HLA-A and HLA-B alleles reportedly predicted accurately by TCR beta sequences. Among the sequence variants, a highly shared cluster was likely an artifact of sequencing.

The CDR3 runs 13 residues. The germline V gene encodes CDR1 SGHNT and CDR2 YYREEE (reference sequence). With V trimmed by 4 bases and J by 9 bases, 6 bases remained unmatched. Of note for this clone: Its specificity is unknown.

Primers: 60 Vbeta forward and 13 Jbeta reverse. Produced via immunoSEQ multiplex PCR; TCRdb's table is partial and in-frame only. Its table records about 50,000 clones. The sequence was obtained from a woman aged 18-30 years in good health and CMV-seronegative. The V gene is TRBV5-4, the J gene TRBJ1-5, with TRBD1 identical over 8 bases. The specimen sequenced was PBMCs. The CDR3 loop is CASSPDRGGPQHF. CDR3 DNA sequence: TGTGCCAGCAGCCCCGACAGGGGTGGGCCCCAGCATTTT. Drawing the rest from reference TRBV5-4 and TRBJ1-5, the complete variable domain is ETGVTQSPTHLIKTRGQQVTLRCSSQSGHNTVSWYQQALGQGPQFIFQYYREEENGRGNFPPRFSGLQFPNYSSELNVNALELDDSALYLCASSPDRGGPQHFGDGTRLSIL.